This record concerns one TCR beta chain sequence. Its cognate antigen is unknown. The data stem from a study of lymphopenia after photon versus proton radiotherapy. Study observations and caveats: In patients who died, overall survival fell as post-nadir TCR diversity dropped more. Relative stability marked proton patients; photon patients lost diversity and naive cells.

Method: immunoSEQ multiplex PCR; TCRdb's copy keeps in-frame clones and lacks some. The table has about 22,000 clones, 80% to 90% seen once. The CDR3 is 13 amino acids. From germline, CDR1 is SGHRS and CDR2 YFSETQ. V was clipped by 0 bases and J by 6 bases, with 9 bases between them. The V and J genes are TRBV5-1 and TRBJ1-1; a possible D gene is TRBD1 (5 bases). The TCR sequence derives from a man at least 80 years old with esophageal cancer. The specimen was peripheral blood, collected from a patient treated with proton-based radiotherapy. This CDR3 is CASSLAGSAEAFF. The CDR3, as DNA: TGCGCCAGCAGCTTGGCAGGGTCCGCTGAAGCTTTCTTT.